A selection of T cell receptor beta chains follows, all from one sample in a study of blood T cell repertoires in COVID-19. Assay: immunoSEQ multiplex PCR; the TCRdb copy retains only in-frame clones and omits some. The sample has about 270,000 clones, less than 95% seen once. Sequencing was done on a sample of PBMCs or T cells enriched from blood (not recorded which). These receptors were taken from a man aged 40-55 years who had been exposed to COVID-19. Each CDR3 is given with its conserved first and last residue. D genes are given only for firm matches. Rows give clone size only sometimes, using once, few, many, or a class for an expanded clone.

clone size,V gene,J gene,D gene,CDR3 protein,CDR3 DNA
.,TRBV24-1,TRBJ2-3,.,CATRPGGSTDTQYF,TGTGCCACCAGACCCGGCGGGAGCACAGATACGCAGTATTTT
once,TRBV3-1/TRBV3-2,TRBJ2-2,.,CASSQLTRSGELFF,TGTGCCAGCAGCCAACTGACGCGGTCCGGGGAGCTGTTTTTT
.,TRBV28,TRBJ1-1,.,CASSLLDIDEAFF,TGTGCCAGCAGTTTACTCGACATTGATGAAGCTTTCTTT
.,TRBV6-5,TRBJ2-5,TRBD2,CASRSREYQETQYF,TGTGCCAGCAGATCGCGGGAGTACCAAGAGACCCAGTACTTC
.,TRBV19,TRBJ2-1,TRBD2,CASSFSGSYNEQFF,TGTGCCAGTAGTTTTAGCGGGTCGTACAATGAGCAGTTCTTC
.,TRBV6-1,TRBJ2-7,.,CASSEEWPFEQYF,TGTGCCAGCAGTGAAGAATGGCCCTTCGAGCAGTACTTC
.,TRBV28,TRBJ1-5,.,CASRLQNQPQHF,TGTGCCAGCAGGCTACAGAATCAGCCCCAGCATTTT
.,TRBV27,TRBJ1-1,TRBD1,CASSFDRATEAFF,TGTGCCAGCAGTTTCGACAGGGCGACTGAAGCTTTCTTT
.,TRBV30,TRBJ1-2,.,CASVLQGVRGYTF,TGTGCCTCGGTTCTACAGGGAGTGCGCGGCTACACCTTC
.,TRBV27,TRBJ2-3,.,CASSFRGRTSTDTQYF,TGTGCCAGCAGTTTTCGGGGGAGGACAAGCACAGATACGCAGTATTTT
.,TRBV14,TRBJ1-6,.,CASSKVDSQVYNSPLHF,TGTGCCAGCAGCAAAGTCGACAGCCAAGTCTATAATTCACCCCTCCACTTT
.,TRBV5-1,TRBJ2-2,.,CASRIRVVDTGELFF,TGCGCCAGCAGAATCAGGGTCGTTGACACCGGGGAGCTGTTTTTT
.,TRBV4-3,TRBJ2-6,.,CASSLFSGSGANVLTF,TGCGCCAGCAGCCTATTTTCAGGCTCTGGGGCCAACGTCCTGACTTTC
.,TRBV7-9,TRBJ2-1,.,CASSLIGSSYNEQFF,TGTGCCAGCAGCTTGATCGGTAGCTCCTACAATGAGCAGTTCTTC
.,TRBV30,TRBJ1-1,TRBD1,CAWGRGRAEAFF,TGTGCCTGGGGCAGGGGGCGGGCTGAAGCTTTCTTT
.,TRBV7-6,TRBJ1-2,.,CASTPLTGYYGYTF,TGTGCCAGCACTCCTCTTACAGGTTACTATGGCTACACCTTC
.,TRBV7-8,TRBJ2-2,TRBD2,CASSLRTSGNTGELFF,TGTGCCAGCAGCCTTAGGACTAGCGGGAACACCGGGGAGCTGTTTTTT
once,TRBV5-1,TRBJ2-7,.,CASSLVQDVRVYEQYF,TGCGCCAGCAGCTTGGTCCAGGACGTCAGGGTCTACGAGCAGTACTTC
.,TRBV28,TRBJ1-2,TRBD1,CASRDSVFGYTF,TGTGCCAGTAGGGACAGTGTTTTTGGCTACACCTTC
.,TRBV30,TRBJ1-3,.,CAWSYSGNTIYF,TGTGCCTGGAGTTATTCTGGAAACACCATATATTTT
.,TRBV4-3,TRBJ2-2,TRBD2,CASSQFGSGTSGRNTGELFF,TGCGCCAGCAGCCAATTCGGTTCCGGGACTAGCGGACGGAACACCGGGGAGCTGTTTTTT
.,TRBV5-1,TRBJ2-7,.,CASSLGRVGRYEQYF,TGCGCCAGCAGCTTGGGGAGGGTCGGCCGGTACGAGCAGTACTTC
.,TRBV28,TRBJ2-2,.,CASKYSSANTGELFF,TGTGCCAGCAAATATTCTAGCGCGAACACCGGGGAGCTGTTTTTT
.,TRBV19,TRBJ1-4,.,CASSILRATNEKLFF,TGTGCCAGTAGTATATTGCGGGCAACTAATGAAAAACTGTTTTTT
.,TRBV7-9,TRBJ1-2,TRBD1,CASSLGQGANYGYTF,TGTGCCAGCAGCTTAGGACAGGGGGCTAACTATGGCTACACCTTC
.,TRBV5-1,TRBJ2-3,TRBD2,CASSQNKNRTRSMADTQYF,TGCGCCAGCAGCCAAAATAAAAATCGGACTAGATCGATGGCAGATACGCAGTATTTT
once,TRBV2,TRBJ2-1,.,CASSGEAEYSYNEQFF,TGTGCCAGCAGTGGAGAAGCGGAGTACTCCTACAATGAGCAGTTCTTC
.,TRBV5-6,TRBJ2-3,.,CASSSTGDTQYF,TGTGCCAGCAGCTCCACAGGAGATACGCAGTATTTT
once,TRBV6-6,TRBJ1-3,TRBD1,CASSPTGQGTGNTIYF,TGTGCCAGCAGTCCTACGGGACAGGGAACAGGAAACACCATATATTTT
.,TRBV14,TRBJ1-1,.,CASTRGTEAFF,TGTGCCAGCACCAGGGGTACTGAAGCTTTCTTT
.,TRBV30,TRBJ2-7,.,CAWENTGYYEQYF,TGTGCCTGGGAAAATACAGGGTACTACGAGCAGTACTTC
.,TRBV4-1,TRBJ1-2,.,CASSQQGNYGYTF,TGCGCCAGCAGCCAGCAGGGGAACTATGGCTACACCTTC
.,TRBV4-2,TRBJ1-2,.,CASSHPQVRASYGYTF,TGTGCCAGCAGCCACCCCCAGGTCAGAGCCTCCTATGGCTACACCTTC
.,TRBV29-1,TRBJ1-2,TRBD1,CSVAPGQGAGYTF,TGCAGCGTTGCTCCGGGACAGGGAGCGGGCTACACCTTC
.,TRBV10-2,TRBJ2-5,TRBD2,CASSEGGEETQYF,TGCGCCAGCAGTGAGGGGGGGGAGGAGACCCAGTACTTC
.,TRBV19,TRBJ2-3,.,CASTSRGAGKDTQYF,TGTGCCAGTACCTCCCGCGGGGCAGGGAAAGATACGCAGTATTTT
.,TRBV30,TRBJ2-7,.,CAWSVKPQGYEQYF,TGTGCCTGGAGTGTAAAGCCCCAGGGCTACGAGCAGTACTTC
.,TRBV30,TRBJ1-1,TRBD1,CAWNIQGSGTEAFF,TGTGCCTGGAATATACAGGGGTCGGGCACTGAAGCTTTCTTT
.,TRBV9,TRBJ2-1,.,CASSIDWSNEQFF,TGTGCCAGCAGCATCGACTGGAGCAATGAGCAGTTCTTC
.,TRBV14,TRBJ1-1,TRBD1,CASSQGVGGASWNTEAFF,TGTGCCAGCAGCCAAGGGGTAGGGGGCGCATCTTGGAACACTGAAGCTTTCTTT